A single sample gave rise to the 7 T cell receptor beta chains below, sequenced in a study of blood T cell repertoires in COVID-19. Sequenced by immunoSEQ multiplex PCR; TCRdb stores in-frame clones only, minus some. The table has about 130,000 clones, approximately 84% seen once. The sample consisted of peripheral blood. The receptors were sampled from a woman aged 25-40 years who had recovered from COVID-19.

The chain uses TRBV6-1 and TRBJ1-2; TRBD1 matches 9 bases. CDR3 length: 16 residues. Germline CDR1 is MNHNS and CDR2 is SASEGT. Trimming took 4 bases from V and 4 from J; bases not matched to a gene: 10. The chain's CDR3 is CASSATGGGEAYGYTF. As DNA, the CDR3 is TGTGCCAGCAGTGCCACAGGGGGCGGAGAAGCCTATGGCTACACCTTC.

This clone has more than one count but fewer than ten. V usage is TRBV10-3 and J usage is TRBJ1-6; 11 bases are a match to TRBD1. This CDR3 is 13 amino acids long. V dropped 8 bases and J dropped 9; count of bases not matched to a gene: 3. In germline, CDR1 is ENHRY, CDR2 SYGVKD. DNA of the CDR3: TGTGCCATCTGGACAGGGGGCGGTTCACCCCTCCACTTT. It is translated as CAIWTGGGSPLHF.

The CDR3 sequence: CASSPLGGSADTQYF. In nucleotides, the CDR3 is TGTGCCAGCTCACCACTCGGGGGGTCTGCAGATACGCAGTATTTT. The chain joins TRBV18 to TRBJ2-3, with TRBD2 matching over 7 bases. The germline CDR1 and CDR2 sequences are KGHSH and LQKENI. J gave up 4 bases and V 1 base, and 5 bases lay outside the gene matches. This CDR3 has 15 amino acids.

The CDR3 loop reads CASRLTGGRMNTEAFF. The CDR3 coding sequence is TGCGCCAGCAGGTTGACAGGGGGGAGGATGAACACTGAAGCTTTCTTT. The gene calls are TRBV5-1 and TRBJ1-1; the match to TRBD1 covers 9 bases. The CDR3 runs to 16 residues. Losses at the gene ends were 5 bases for V and 0 bases for J; bases not matched to a gene: 8. Germline V lookup: CDR1 SGHRS, CDR2 YFSETQ.

The chain combines TRBV19 with TRBJ1-1; 8 bases fit TRBD1. Germline CDR1 LNHDA, CDR2 SQIVND (reference sequence). This CDR3 region has 17 residues. V lost 4 bases and J lost 3; bases outside the gene matches: 13. CDR3 protein: CASSTWTGKEGDTEAFF. CDR3 DNA: TGTGCCAGTAGTACCTGGACAGGGAAGGAAGGCGACACTGAAGCTTTCTTT.

This chain joins TRBV27 and TRBJ1-1; D remains ambiguous. Germline V gene sequence: CDR1 MNHEY, CDR2 SMNVEV (reference sequence). The CDR3 runs 15 residues. The ends were cut back, 2 bases at V and 2 bases at J, with 12 bases in the middle. Here the CDR3 reads CASSLAGRFNTEAFF. The CDR3 bases are TGTGCCAGCAGTTTAGCGGGGAGGTTTAACACTGAAGCTTTCTTT.

As DNA, the CDR3 is TGTGCCAGTTCTAGCGGGGGCACAGATACGCAGTATTTT. Its protein product is CASSSGGTDTQYF. The chain is built from TRBV6-5 and TRBJ2-3; 9 nucleotides agree with TRBD2. Germline V gene lookup returns CDR1 MNHEY and CDR2 SVGAGI. The trim removed 9 bases at V and 1 base at J, leaving 2 bases unmatched. CDR3 length: 13 residues.